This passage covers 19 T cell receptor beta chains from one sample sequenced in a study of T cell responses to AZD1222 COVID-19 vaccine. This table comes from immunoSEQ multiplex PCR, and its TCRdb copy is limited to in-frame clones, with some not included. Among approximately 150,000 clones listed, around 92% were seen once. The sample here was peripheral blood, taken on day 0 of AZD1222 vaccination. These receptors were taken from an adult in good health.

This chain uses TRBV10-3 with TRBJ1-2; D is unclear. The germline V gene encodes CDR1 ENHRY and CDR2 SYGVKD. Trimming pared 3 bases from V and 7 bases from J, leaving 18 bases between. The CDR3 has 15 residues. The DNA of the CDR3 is TGTGCCATCAGTGACAACCCGGGCAGGACGGCTGGCTACACCTTC. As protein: CAISDNPGRTAGYTF.

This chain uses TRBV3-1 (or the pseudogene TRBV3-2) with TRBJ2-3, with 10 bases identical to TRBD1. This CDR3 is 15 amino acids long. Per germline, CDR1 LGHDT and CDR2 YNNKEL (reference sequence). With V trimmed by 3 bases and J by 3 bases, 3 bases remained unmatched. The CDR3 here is CASSQTGGLTDTQYF. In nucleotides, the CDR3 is TGTGCCAGCAGCCAGACAGGGGGCTTGACAGATACGCAGTATTTT.

CDR3 sequence: CASSVVGSGTTEQYF. The DNA for the CDR3 is TGTGCCAGCAGCGTAGTAGGTAGCGGAACAACCGAGCAGTACTTC. The chain uses TRBV9 and TRBJ2-7; tentatively, D is TRBD2 (6 bases). CDR1 is SGDLS, CDR2 YYNGEE, per germline. V was shortened by 0 bases and J by 6 bases, with 16 bases between the two germline ends. The CDR3 is 15 residues long.

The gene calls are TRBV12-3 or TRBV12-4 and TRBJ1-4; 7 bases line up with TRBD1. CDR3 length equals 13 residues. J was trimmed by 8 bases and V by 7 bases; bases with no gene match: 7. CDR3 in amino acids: CASNTGVREKLFF. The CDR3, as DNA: TGTGCCAGCAACACAGGGGTTCGGGAAAAACTGTTTTTT.

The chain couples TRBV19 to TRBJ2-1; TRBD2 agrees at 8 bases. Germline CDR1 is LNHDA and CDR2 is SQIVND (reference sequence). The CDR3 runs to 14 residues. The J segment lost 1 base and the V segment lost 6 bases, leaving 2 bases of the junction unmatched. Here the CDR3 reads CASSGTSSYNEQFF. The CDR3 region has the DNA TGTGCCAGTAGCGGGACTAGTTCCTACAATGAGCAGTTCTTC.

CDR3 DNA: TGTGCCATCGGACCCGGGACTGACTACGAGCAGTACTTC. It encodes CAIGPGTDYEQYF. The rearrangement links TRBV10-3 to TRBJ2-7, with D tentatively TRBD2 (6 bases). The CDR3 spans 13 residues. The V gene lost 8 bases and the J gene lost 3 bases, with 14 bases spanning the gap. Germline-derived CDR1 and CDR2 are ENHRY and SYGVKD.

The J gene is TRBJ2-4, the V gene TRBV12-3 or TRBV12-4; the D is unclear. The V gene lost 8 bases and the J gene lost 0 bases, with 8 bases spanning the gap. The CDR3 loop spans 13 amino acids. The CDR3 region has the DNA TGTGCCAGCGGAACCTTAGCCAAAAACATTCAGTACTTC. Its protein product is CASGTLAKNIQYF.

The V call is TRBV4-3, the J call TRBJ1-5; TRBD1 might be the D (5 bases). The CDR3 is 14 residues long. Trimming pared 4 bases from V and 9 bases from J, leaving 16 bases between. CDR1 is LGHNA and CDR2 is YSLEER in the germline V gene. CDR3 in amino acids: CASSPGTVASPQHF. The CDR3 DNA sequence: TGCGCCAGCAGCCCGGGGACCGTCGCGTCGCCCCAGCATTTT.

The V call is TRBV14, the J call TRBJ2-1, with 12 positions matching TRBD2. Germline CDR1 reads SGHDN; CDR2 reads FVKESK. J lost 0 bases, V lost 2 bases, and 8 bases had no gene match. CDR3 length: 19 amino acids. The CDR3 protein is CASSQLPGLAGTSYNEQFF. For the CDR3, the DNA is TGTGCCAGCAGCCAATTACCCGGACTAGCGGGAACCTCCTACAATGAGCAGTTCTTC.

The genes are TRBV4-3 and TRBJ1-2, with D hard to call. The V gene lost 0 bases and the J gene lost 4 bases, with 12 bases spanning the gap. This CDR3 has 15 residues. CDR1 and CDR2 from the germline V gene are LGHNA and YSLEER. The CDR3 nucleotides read TGCGCCAGCAGCCAAGAAAGAGCAGGCTTCTATGGCTACACCTTC. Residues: CASSQERAGFYGYTF.

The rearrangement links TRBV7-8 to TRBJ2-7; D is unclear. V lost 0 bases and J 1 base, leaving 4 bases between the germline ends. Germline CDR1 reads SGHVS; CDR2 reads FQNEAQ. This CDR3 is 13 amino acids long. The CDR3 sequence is CASSLAKSYEQYF. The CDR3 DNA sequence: TGTGCCAGCAGCTTAGCAAAATCCTACGAGCAGTACTTC.

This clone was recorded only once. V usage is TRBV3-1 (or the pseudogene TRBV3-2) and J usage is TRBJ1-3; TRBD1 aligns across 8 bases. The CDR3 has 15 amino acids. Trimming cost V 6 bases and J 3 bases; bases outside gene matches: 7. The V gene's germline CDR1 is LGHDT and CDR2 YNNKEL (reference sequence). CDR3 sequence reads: CASSLRGRSGNTIYF. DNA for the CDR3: TGTGCCAGCAGTCTCAGGGGGCGAAGTGGAAACACCATATATTTT.

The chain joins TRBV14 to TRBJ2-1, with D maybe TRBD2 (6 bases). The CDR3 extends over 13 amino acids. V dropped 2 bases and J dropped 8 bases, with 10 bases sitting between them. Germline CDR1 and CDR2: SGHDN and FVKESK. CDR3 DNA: TGTGCCAGCAGCCAACGGGGGTCCGATGAGCAGTTCTTC. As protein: CASSQRGSDEQFF. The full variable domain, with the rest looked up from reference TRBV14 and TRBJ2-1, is EAGVTQFPSHSVIEKGQTVTLRCDPISGHDNLYWYRRVMGKEIKFLLHFVKESKQDESGMPNNRFLAERTGGTYSTLKVQPAELEDSGVYFCASSQRGSDEQFFGPGTRLTVL.

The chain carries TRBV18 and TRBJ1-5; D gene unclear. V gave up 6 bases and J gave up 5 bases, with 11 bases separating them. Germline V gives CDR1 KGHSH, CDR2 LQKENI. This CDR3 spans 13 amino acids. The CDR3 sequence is CASSHQPDQPQHF. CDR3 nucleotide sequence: TGTGCCAGCTCTCACCAACCGGATCAGCCCCAGCATTTT.

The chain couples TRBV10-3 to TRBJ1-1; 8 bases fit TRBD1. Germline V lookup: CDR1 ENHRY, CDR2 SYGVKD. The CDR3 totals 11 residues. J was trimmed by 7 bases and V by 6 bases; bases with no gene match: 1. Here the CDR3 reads CAIRGTGEAFF. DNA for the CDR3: TGTGCCATCAGGGGGACAGGTGAAGCTTTCTTT.

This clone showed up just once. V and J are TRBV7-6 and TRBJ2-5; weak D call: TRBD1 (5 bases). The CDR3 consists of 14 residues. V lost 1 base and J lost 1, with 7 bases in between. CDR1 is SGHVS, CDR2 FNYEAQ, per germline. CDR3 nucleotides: TGTGCCAGCAGCTTAGGACAGCCCCAAGAGACCCAGTACTTC. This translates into CASSLGQPQETQYF.

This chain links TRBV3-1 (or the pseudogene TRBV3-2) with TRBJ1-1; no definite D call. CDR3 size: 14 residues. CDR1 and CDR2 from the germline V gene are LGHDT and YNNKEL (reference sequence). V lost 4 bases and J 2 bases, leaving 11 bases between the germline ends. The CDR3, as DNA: TGTGCCAGCAGCCCCCTCGTGGCTAACACTGAAGCTTTCTTT. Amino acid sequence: CASSPLVANTEAFF.

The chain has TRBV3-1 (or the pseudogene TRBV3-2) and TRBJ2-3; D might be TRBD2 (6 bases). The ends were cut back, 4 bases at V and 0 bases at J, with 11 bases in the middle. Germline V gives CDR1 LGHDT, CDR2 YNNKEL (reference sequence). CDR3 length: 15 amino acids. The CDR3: CASSLRSGSTDTQYF. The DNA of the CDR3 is TGTGCCAGCAGCCTGAGGAGCGGGAGCACAGATACGCAGTATTTT.

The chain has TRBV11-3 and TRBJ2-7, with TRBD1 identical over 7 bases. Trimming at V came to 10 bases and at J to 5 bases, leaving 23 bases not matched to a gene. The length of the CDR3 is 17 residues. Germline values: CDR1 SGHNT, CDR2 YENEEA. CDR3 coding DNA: TGTGCCACCAAAAGGGACAGATCATCCCCTCGGGCCAACGAGCAGTACTTC. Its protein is CATKRDRSSPRANEQYF.